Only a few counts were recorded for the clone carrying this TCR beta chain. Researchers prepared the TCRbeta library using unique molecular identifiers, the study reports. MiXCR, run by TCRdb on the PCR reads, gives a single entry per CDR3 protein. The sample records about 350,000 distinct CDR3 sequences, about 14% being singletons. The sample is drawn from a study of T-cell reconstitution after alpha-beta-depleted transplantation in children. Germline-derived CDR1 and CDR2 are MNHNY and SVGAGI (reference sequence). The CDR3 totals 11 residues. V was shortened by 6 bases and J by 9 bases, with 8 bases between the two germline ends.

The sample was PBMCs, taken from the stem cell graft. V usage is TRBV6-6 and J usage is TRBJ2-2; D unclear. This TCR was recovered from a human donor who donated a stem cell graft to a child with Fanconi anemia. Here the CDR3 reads CASSSGRELFF. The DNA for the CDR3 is TGTGCCAGCAGCTCCGGCCGGGAGCTGTTTTTT.